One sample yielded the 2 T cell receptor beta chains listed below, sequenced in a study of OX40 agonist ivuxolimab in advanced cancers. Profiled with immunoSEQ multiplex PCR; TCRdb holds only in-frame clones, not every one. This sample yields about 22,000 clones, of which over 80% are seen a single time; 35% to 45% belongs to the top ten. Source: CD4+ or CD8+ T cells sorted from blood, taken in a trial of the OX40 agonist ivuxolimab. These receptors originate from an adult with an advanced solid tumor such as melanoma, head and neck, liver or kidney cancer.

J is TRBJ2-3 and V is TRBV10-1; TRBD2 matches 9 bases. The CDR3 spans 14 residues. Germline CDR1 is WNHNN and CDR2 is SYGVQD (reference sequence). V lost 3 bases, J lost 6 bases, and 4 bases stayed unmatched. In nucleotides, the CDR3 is TGCGCCAGCAGTGATATAGCGGGAGAGGATACGCAGTATTTT. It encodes CASSDIAGEDTQYF.

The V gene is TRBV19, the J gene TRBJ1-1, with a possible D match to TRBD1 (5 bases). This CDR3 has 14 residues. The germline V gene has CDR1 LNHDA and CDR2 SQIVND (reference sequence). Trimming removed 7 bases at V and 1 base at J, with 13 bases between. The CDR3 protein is CASKEGRPNTEAFF. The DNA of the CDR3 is TGTGCCAGTAAGGAGGGACGGCCGAACACTGAAGCTTTCTTT.